These 23 T cell receptor beta chains were sequenced from one sample in a study of T cells in Graves' hyperthyroidism and ophthalmopathy. Using RNA transcripts as the source, TCR beta CDR3 regions were amplified. During a first-round RT-PCR of the TCR CDR3, the HTBI primer set was used. TCRdb called the multiplex PCR reads again in MiXCR, with one record for every CDR3 protein. The table includes roughly 710,000 distinct CDR3 sequences, about a third detected once. The sequenced sample was blood. These receptors originate from a woman aged 40 to 55 with Graves' hyperthyroidism.

The CDR3 DNA follows: TGCGCCAGCAGCTTTCGGGCAGGCCCACAGGAGACCCAGTACTTC. This codes for CASSFRAGPQETQYF. V is TRBV5-1 and J is TRBJ2-5, with no clear D. The germline V and J ends were trimmed by 2 bases and 5 bases, with 16 bases remaining between them. Germline V gene data show CDR1 as SGHRS and CDR2 as YFSETQ. The CDR3 sequence is 15 residues long.

Notes on this clonotype: The junction departs from germline at one end; a sequencing error may be responsible. The V call is TRBV19, the J call TRBJ2-7; perhaps TRBD1 as D (6 bases). The CDR3 spans 15 residues. Germline CDR1 is LNHDA and CDR2 is SQIVND (reference sequence). CDR3 coding DNA: TGTGCCAGTAGTACGACAGGTTCCAGCTCCTACGAGCAGTGCTTC. Residues: CASSTTGSSSYEQCF.

The chain links TRBV13 to TRBJ2-5, with 8 positions matching TRBD2. The germline gives CDR1 PRHDT, CDR2 FYEKMQ (reference sequence). The trim removed 4 bases at V and 1 base at J, leaving 11 bases unmatched. The CDR3 totals 17 residues. The DNA for the CDR3 is TGTGCCAGCAGCTCCCACTCGGTTAGCGGGGCCCAAGAGACCCAGTACTTC. Translated, it gives CASSSHSVSGAQETQYF. The full variable domain, its missing parts supplied by reference TRBV13 and TRBJ2-5, is AAGVIQSPRHLIKEKRETATLKCYPIPRHDTVYWYQQGPGQDPQFLISFYEKMQSDKGSIPDRFSAQQFSDYHSELNMSSLELGDSALYFCASSSHSVSGAQETQYFGPGTRLLVL.

V and J are TRBV10-1 and TRBJ2-7; 7 bases fit TRBD1. CDR1 WNHNN and CDR2 SYGVQD come from the germline V gene (reference sequence). V was pared by 9 bases and J by 2 bases, with 13 bases of the junction left unmatched. The CDR3 runs 15 residues. CDR3 coding DNA: TGCGCCAGTGCTAGCCGGGACAGTATCGCCTACGAGCAGTACTTC. Translating gives CASASRDSIAYEQYF.

Details on this clonotype: A read error may account for a junction end that differs from germline. The gene calls are TRBV10-2 and TRBJ1-1; 8 nucleotides align to TRBD1. The CDR3 is 19 amino acids. Germline V gene lookup returns CDR1 WSHSY and CDR2 SAAADI. The CDR3 protein is CASSRLSGQAERANTEAFF. The CDR3, as DNA: TGTGCCAGCAGCCGCCTTTCGGGACAGGCGGAACGGGCGAACACTGAAGCTTTCTTT.

This clonotype has a count of ten or more. The J gene is TRBJ1-5, the V gene TRBV5-5, with unresolved D. This CDR3 region has 15 residues. CDR1 is SGHKS and CDR2 is YYEKEE in the germline V gene (reference sequence). The V and J ends lost 4 bases and 3 bases respectively, with 14 bases between them. In DNA, the CDR3 is TGTGCCAGCAGCGTGGAACCTACGTTCAATCAGCCCCAGCATTTT. As protein: CASSVEPTFNQPQHF.

The chain has TRBV7-2 and TRBJ1-6, with 7 bases lining up with TRBD1. Trimming cost V 5 bases and J 8 bases; bases outside gene matches: 9. Germline CDR1 and CDR2: SGHTA and FQGNSA. The CDR3 loop spans 15 amino acids. CDR3 bases: TGTGCCAGCAGCCCCCGCGGGACAGCAGATTCACCCCTCCACTTT. Its translation: CASSPRGTADSPLHF. Using reference TRBV7-2 and TRBJ1-6 for the parts outside the CDR3, the full variable domain is GAGVSQSPSNKVTEKGKDVELRCDPISGHTALYWYRQSLGQGLEFLIYFQGNSAPDKSGLPSDRFSAERTGGSVSTLTIQRTQQEDSAVYLCASSPRGTADSPLHFGNGTRLTVT.

This clonotype appeared a few times. The V and J genes are TRBV3-1 and TRBJ2-7; TRBD2 might be the D (6 bases). CDR3 length equals 15 residues. Trimming took off 4 bases at V and 2 bases at J, with 15 bases between the two ends. Germline CDR1 is LGHDT and CDR2 is YNNKEL (reference sequence). CDR3 DNA: TGTGCCAGCAGCCCCGCCGGGGGAGGCACCTACGAGCAGTACTTC. Its protein product is CASSPAGGGTYEQYF.

The chain is built from TRBV10-3 and TRBJ1-1; D is ambiguous. The germline V gene encodes CDR1 ENHRY and CDR2 SYGVKD. Between the trimmed V and J ends, which lost 10 bases and 1 base, there was a span of 19 bases. The CDR3 spans 15 residues. This CDR3 reads CASNGVGVPNTEAFF. DNA of the CDR3: TGTGCCAGCAACGGAGTTGGGGTACCGAACACTGAAGCTTTCTTT.

This clonotype has more than one count but fewer than ten. The DNA of the CDR3 is TGCAGTGCCCGTCGCGGGGGCGCCTATGGCTACACCTTC. As protein: CSARRGGAYGYTF. The rearrangement uses TRBV20-1 and TRBJ1-2, with a possible D match to TRBD1 (6 bases). Germline CDR1 DFQATT, CDR2 SNEGSKA (reference sequence). V was pared by 6 bases and J by 4 bases, with 15 bases between. The CDR3 covers 13 residues.

This clonotype was seen repeatedly, ten times or more. The chain joins TRBV20-1 to TRBJ2-7; D possibly matches TRBD1 or TRBD2 (5 bases each). V was clipped by 3 bases and J by 4 bases, with 16 bases between them. CDR1 is DFQATT and CDR2 is SNEGSKA in the germline V gene (reference sequence). This CDR3 has 14 amino acids. In DNA, the CDR3 is TGCAGTGCTAGCCCCGTTGGGGACCCATACGAGCAGTACTTC. It codes for CSASPVGDPYEQYF.

This clonotype occurred a few times. The CDR3 protein is CASSLIRQVEAFF. The DNA of the CDR3 is TGTGCCAGCAGCTTGATCCGACAGGTTGAAGCTTTCTTT. The chain links TRBV7-9 to TRBJ1-1; perhaps TRBD1 as D (6 bases). This CDR3 region has 13 residues. Trimming stripped 3 bases from V and 7 bases from J, with 12 bases between. Looked up from germline, CDR1 is SEHNR and CDR2 is FQNEAQ (reference sequence).

This clonotype came up once. The chain carries TRBV2 and TRBJ1-5, with unresolved D. Trimming took off 1 base at V and 5 bases at J, with 12 bases between the two ends. CDR1 and CDR2 from the germline V gene are SNHLY and FYNNEI. The CDR3 contains 15 residues. The CDR3 DNA follows: TGTGCCAGCAGTGAAGGGTGGGAACTATATCAGCCCCAGCATTTT. Amino acids: CASSEGWELYQPQHF.

The chain employs TRBV6-5 and TRBJ1-3, with D unresolved. V lost 2 bases and J lost 2, with 4 bases in between. Germline CDR1 reads MNHEY; CDR2 reads SVGAGI. This CDR3 comprises 13 residues. The CDR3 loop reads CASSYQPGNTIYF. The CDR3 DNA reads TGTGCCAGCAGTTACCAGCCTGGAAACACCATATATTTT.

This clonotype was detected ten times or more. This chain connects TRBV4-3 to TRBJ1-2, with D unresolved. There are 12 residues in the CDR3. V lost 1 base to trimming and J lost 10 bases, with 10 bases between them. Germline V gene data show CDR1 as LGHNA and CDR2 as YSLEER. The CDR3 sequence is CASSQGSFLYTF. The CDR3 region has the DNA TGCGCCAGCAGCCAAGGCAGTTTCCTCTACACCTTC.

This clonotype occurred many times. The chain uses TRBV20-1 and TRBJ1-5; TRBD1 matches at 9 bases. Germline V lookup: CDR1 DFQATT, CDR2 SNEGSKA (reference sequence). V trimming: 5 bases; J trimming: 2 bases; junction bases outside the gene matches: 4. There are 14 residues in the CDR3. The DNA for the CDR3 is TGCAGTGCTCAGGGACAGGGTGGCAATCAGCCCCAGCATTTT. Translating it yields CSAQGQGGNQPQHF.

This clonotype was detected ten times or more. V is TRBV4-3 and J is TRBJ1-2, with a weak D call TRBD1 (6 bases). Between the trimmed V and J ends, which lost 4 bases and 0 bases, there was a span of 21 bases. CDR3 length: 18 residues. The germline gives CDR1 LGHNA, CDR2 YSLEER. CDR3 sequence (DNA): TGCGCCAGCAGCCGGGCCATCGGACAGCGGTTAGCTAACTATGGCTACACCTTC. It is translated as CASSRAIGQRLANYGYTF.

This clonotype occurred many times. The chain uses TRBV10-2 and TRBJ1-5; 7 bases fit TRBD1. Trimming at V came to 6 bases and at J to 6 bases, leaving 8 bases not matched to a gene. Germline lookup yields CDR1 WSHSY and CDR2 SAAADI. The CDR3 covers 14 residues. As DNA, the CDR3 is TGCGCCAGCAGCACAGGGGTAAACCGTCAGCCCCAGCATTTT. Translation: CASSTGVNRQPQHF.

The chain joins TRBV12-3 or TRBV12-4 to TRBJ1-1; no clear D gene. The CDR3 spans 14 residues. V was clipped by 2 bases and J by 5 bases, with 12 bases between them. The CDR3 here is CASSLRHGGTEAFF. CDR3 nucleotides: TGTGCCAGCAGTTTAAGACACGGAGGTACTGAAGCTTTCTTT.

In its sample, this clonotype was seen many times. V usage is TRBV11-2 and J usage is TRBJ1-3; D might be TRBD1 (5 bases). V was pared by 6 bases and J by 8 bases, with 14 bases between. The germline gives CDR1 SGHAT, CDR2 FQNNGV. The CDR3 length is 13 residues. The CDR3 loop is CASSPGQGYTIYF. As DNA, the CDR3 is TGTGCCAGCAGTCCAGGCCAGGGATACACCATATATTTT.

This clonotype was observed at least ten times. The chain uses TRBV20-1 and TRBJ1-3; maybe TRBD1 (6 bases). The germline V gene has CDR1 DFQATT and CDR2 SNEGSKA (reference sequence). V was cut by 4 bases and J by 0 bases, with 22 bases left in between. The CDR3 totals 18 residues. CDR3 sequence (DNA): TGCAGTGCTACACCGGGACAAAACACCCCTTTCTCTGGAAACACCATATATTTT. Translating gives CSATPGQNTPFSGNTIYF.

The rearrangement links TRBV29-1 to TRBJ2-1; D is uncertain. The V gene lost 3 bases and the J gene lost 7 bases, with 13 bases spanning the gap. CDR3 length: 13 residues. Germline V gives CDR1 SQVTM, CDR2 ANQGSEA. This CDR3 reads CSVESQKVNEQFF. In DNA form, the CDR3 reads TGCAGCGTTGAGAGTCAGAAGGTAAATGAGCAGTTCTTC.

This clonotype was counted at least ten times. The genes are TRBV6-5 and TRBJ1-5; no definite D call. The CDR3 runs 15 residues. Germline V gene lookup returns CDR1 MNHEY and CDR2 SVGAGI. Trimming took 5 bases from V and 4 from J, leaving 15 bases between them. CDR3 sequence: CASSLGRAPNQPQHF. CDR3 nucleotide sequence: TGTGCCAGCAGTCTTGGCCGGGCTCCGAATCAGCCCCAGCATTTT.